Listed below are T cell receptor beta chains from one sample, sequenced in a study of shared clonotypes between healthy human individuals. Clones were sequenced by immunoSEQ multiplex PCR, and TCRdb holds only the in-frame ones, with some missing. The sample holds about 510,000 clones, almost 80% seen once. Sequenced input: PBMCs. All receptors derive from a woman between 40 and 50 years old in good health. Some clones in this sample may be carry-over from other donors' samples. The CDR3 runs from the conserved cysteine through the conserved F or W. Fields, in order: V gene, D gene, J gene, clone size, CDR3 DNA, CDR3 protein. A D gene is named only where the DNA matches it firmly. Some rows mark clone size as missing; the rest say once, few, many or name a class of expanded clone.

V: TRBV11-2; D: TRBD1; J: TRBJ2-5; size: -; DNA: TGTGCCAGCAGCTTAGGTGGACAGGGGGCACAAGAGACCCAGTACTTC; CDR3: CASSLGGQGAQETQYF
V: TRBV28; D: -; J: TRBJ1-6; size: -; DNA: TGTGCCAGCAGTTTGTCAGCCAGGCCCCTCCACTTT; CDR3: CASSLSARPLHF
V: TRBV7-6; D: TRBD1; J: TRBJ1-2; size: -; DNA: TGTGCCAGCAGCTATGGACAGGGGGGTAGGAATGGCTACACCTTC; CDR3: CASSYGQGGRNGYTF
V: TRBV9; D: -; J: TRBJ1-1; size: -; DNA: TGTGCCAGCAGCGGGGACACCTTTAACACTGAAGCTTTCTTT; CDR3: CASSGDTFNTEAFF
V: TRBV5-1; D: TRBD2; J: TRBJ2-7; size: -; DNA: TGCGCCAGCAGTTCCTCTAGCGGGAGGGCCTACGAGCAGTACTTC; CDR3: CASSSSSGRAYEQYF
V: TRBV18; D: TRBD2; J: TRBJ2-2; size: once; DNA: TGTGCCAGCTCACCACGGGGACTAGCCAGCGACACCGGGGAGCTGTTTTTT; CDR3: CASSPRGLASDTGELFF
V: TRBV2; D: -; J: TRBJ2-7; size: -; DNA: TGTGCCAGCAGTTACGCCACTAGGACAGAGCAGTACTTC; CDR3: CASSYATRTEQYF
V: TRBV28; D: -; J: TRBJ1-1; size: -; DNA: TGTGCCAGCAGTTTGGGGACTCCCGTGTTCGGAGCTTTCTTT; CDR3: CASSLGTPVFGAFF
V: TRBV18; D: TRBD1; J: TRBJ2-5; size: once; DNA: TGTGCCAGCTCACCAGGACAGGGGGCGGGAGAGACCCAGTACTTC; CDR3: CASSPGQGAGETQYF
V: TRBV6-1; D: -; J: TRBJ2-7; size: many; DNA: TGTGCCAGCAGTGTCCTAGTAGAAAGCTCCTACGAGCAGTACTTC; CDR3: CASSVLVESSYEQYF
V: TRBV29-1; D: -; J: TRBJ2-3; size: -; DNA: TGCAGCGTTGAGGTCGTCGGCACAGATACGCAGTATTTT; CDR3: CSVEVVGTDTQYF
V: TRBV2; D: TRBD1; J: TRBJ1-1; size: -; DNA: TGTGCCAGCAGCTGGACAGGAAGAGGGTCCACTGAAGCTTTCTTT; CDR3: CASSWTGRGSTEAFF
V: TRBV2; D: -; J: TRBJ2-1; size: -; DNA: TGTGCCAGCCAACGGACGGATACCTACAATGAGCAGTTCTTC; CDR3: CASQRTDTYNEQFF
V: TRBV28; D: TRBD1; J: TRBJ1-2; size: few; DNA: TGTGCCAGCAGCAGACAGGGGGTAGTCGGTGGCTACACCTTC; CDR3: CASSRQGVVGGYTF
V: TRBV7-7; D: -; J: TRBJ2-2; size: -; DNA: TGTGCTAGCCATTCAGACACCGGGGAGCTGTTTTTT; CDR3: CASHSDTGELFF
V: TRBV27; D: -; J: TRBJ2-7; size: -; DNA: TGTGCCAGCAGTCCCCTAGACAGGAGCTCCTACGAGCAGTACTTC; CDR3: CASSPLDRSSYEQYF
V: TRBV7-2; D: -; J: TRBJ2-7; size: once; DNA: TGTGCCAGCAGCTTAGGGTGGGGGTTGCAGTACTTC; CDR3: CASSLGWGLQYF
V: TRBV30; D: TRBD2; J: TRBJ2-2; size: -; DNA: TGTGCCTGGAGTTCCCGACTAGCGGGAGCCGGGGAGCTGTTTTTT; CDR3: CAWSSRLAGAGELFF
V: TRBV18; D: -; J: TRBJ1-1; size: once; DNA: TGTGCCAGCTCACCAAGTGGGCGGTACACTGAAGCTTTCTTT; CDR3: CASSPSGRYTEAFF
V: TRBV28; D: -; J: TRBJ1-1; size: -; DNA: TGTGCCAGCAGTTTAGGTGCAGGCGTGGCTTTCTTT; CDR3: CASSLGAGVAFF
V: TRBV5-1; D: -; J: TRBJ2-5; size: -; DNA: TGCGCCAGCAGCTTGGCCCCACAGAACCAAGAGACCCAGTACTTC; CDR3: CASSLAPQNQETQYF
V: TRBV27; D: -; J: TRBJ1-4; size: -; DNA: TGTGCCAGCAGTTTATGGGGGTTGGGCGAAAAACTGTTTTTT; CDR3: CASSLWGLGEKLFF
V: TRBV5-1; D: TRBD1; J: TRBJ1-5; size: -; DNA: TGCGCCAGCAGCTTGGAAGGGGGCGATCAGCCCCAGCATTTT; CDR3: CASSLEGGDQPQHF
V: TRBV9; D: TRBD1; J: TRBJ2-2; size: -; DNA: TGTGCCAGCAGCGTTTACAGGGGGCCGGGTCAGAGCGGGGAGCTGTTTTTT; CDR3: CASSVYRGPGQSGELFF
V: TRBV28; D: -; J: TRBJ2-2; size: -; DNA: TGTGCCAGCAGCCCTTCGCGGATAGCCGGGGAGCTGTTTTTT; CDR3: CASSPSRIAGELFF
V: TRBV7-3; D: TRBD1; J: TRBJ2-2; size: -; DNA: TGTGCCAGCCGGTGGGACAGGGGGACCGGGGAGCTGTTTTTT; CDR3: CASRWDRGTGELFF
V: TRBV2; D: TRBD1; J: TRBJ2-7; size: -; DNA: TGTGCCAGCAGGGGATCCGGGACAGGAAACCCCTACGAGCAGTACTTC; CDR3: CASRGSGTGNPYEQYF
V: TRBV5-8; D: -; J: TRBJ2-3; size: -; DNA: TGTGCCAGCAGCTTGGCCATCAGGTTGGGGTTGGATACGCAGTATTTT; CDR3: CASSLAIRLGLDTQYF
V: TRBV29-1; D: -; J: TRBJ2-1; size: -; DNA: TGCAGCGTTGTGAATGGGGCAGGGGCCAATGAGCAGTTCTTC; CDR3: CSVVNGAGANEQFF
V: TRBV4-1; D: -; J: TRBJ1-1; size: -; DNA: TGCGCCAGCAGCCAGACAGGAGCCAACACTGAAGCTTTCTTT; CDR3: CASSQTGANTEAFF
V: TRBV28; D: -; J: TRBJ1-5; size: -; DNA: TGTGCCAGCAGTCGTCCCAGCAATCAGCCCCAGCATTTT; CDR3: CASSRPSNQPQHF
V: TRBV7-8; D: -; J: TRBJ2-7; size: once; DNA: TGTGCCAGCAGCCGAACCCAGGGAAGCTCCTACGAGCAGTACTTC; CDR3: CASSRTQGSSYEQYF
V: TRBV27; D: -; J: TRBJ2-1; size: -; DNA: TGTGCCAGCAGTTGGGCTCAGTACAATGAGCAGTTCTTC; CDR3: CASSWAQYNEQFF
V: TRBV5-4; D: -; J: TRBJ1-2; size: -; DNA: TGTGCCAGCAGCTTGGCGGAAACAGCCCCCTACTATGGCTACACCTTC; CDR3: CASSLAETAPYYGYTF
V: TRBV7-8; D: -; J: TRBJ2-3; size: -; DNA: TGTGCCAGCAGCCGGAGGGCAGATACGCAGTATTTT; CDR3: CASSRRADTQYF
V: TRBV28; D: TRBD1; J: TRBJ2-7; size: -; DNA: TGTGCCAGCCTTCCTCGGGACAGGGGGCCGGGTGAGCAGTACTTC; CDR3: CASLPRDRGPGEQYF
V: TRBV6-4; D: -; J: TRBJ1-1; size: -; DNA: TGTGCCAGCAGTGCTGGGTCCACGGGGAACACTGAAGCTTTCTTT; CDR3: CASSAGSTGNTEAFF
V: TRBV5-1; D: -; J: TRBJ1-2; size: -; DNA: TGCGCCAGCAGCTTTTTATCGCATCGGTCAAGCCATGGCTACACCTTC; CDR3: CASSFLSHRSSHGYTF
V: TRBV2; D: -; J: TRBJ2-7; size: -; DNA: TGTGCCAGCAGGACACAGGGTTACGAGCAGTACTTC; CDR3: CASRTQGYEQYF
V: TRBV2; D: TRBD2; J: TRBJ2-2; size: -; DNA: TGTGCCAGCAGGCCCGGGACTAGCGGGACCGGGGAGCTGTTTTTT; CDR3: CASRPGTSGTGELFF
V: TRBV28; D: -; J: TRBJ1-5; size: -; DNA: TGTGCCAGCAGCTATAATTGGAGGAAGTATAGCAATCAGCCCCAGCATTTT; CDR3: CASSYNWRKYSNQPQHF
V: TRBV5-1; D: TRBD2; J: TRBJ2-1; size: -; DNA: TGCGCCAGCAGCCCGACTAGCGGGAGCTACAATGAGCAGTTCTTC; CDR3: CASSPTSGSYNEQFF
V: TRBV19; D: -; J: TRBJ1-3; size: -; DNA: TGTGCCAGTCCCCCTTTTCGGCCCCACACCATATATTTT; CDR3: CASPPFRPHTIYF
V: TRBV7-2; D: -; J: TRBJ2-3; size: -; DNA: TGTGCCAGCAGCCCCCGACTAGCAGATACGCAGTATTTT; CDR3: CASSPRLADTQYF
V: TRBV5-4; D: TRBD2; J: TRBJ2-7; size: -; DNA: TGTGCCAGCAGCACCGCGGGAGGGCCCCACGAGCAGTACTTC; CDR3: CASSTAGGPHEQYF